These 11 T cell receptor beta chains were sequenced from one sample in a study of graft-versus-host responses after intestinal transplantation (dated by TCRdb to the early 2020s). Which antigens these TCRs recognize remains unknown. Library construction relied on the immunoSEQ multiplex PCR assay. The clones in this table, taken by TCRdb from immuneACCESS, are in-frame only. Not every clone is retained; where verified, under half of the shortfall comes from an unresolved V gene, and the cause of the rest is unknown. The sample table contains some 140,000 clones; only one count was recorded for 90% to 95% of them. The ten largest clonotypes hold over 0.15% of the sample. The time point label, as the study defines it: cells obtained before transplantation from donor or recipient. This specimen consisted of unstimulated CD4+ T cells sorted from spleen or lymph node cells, obtained before intestinal transplant. These receptors all stem from a human donor who received an intestinal transplant.

This chain joins TRBV4-1 and TRBJ1-4; D is ambiguous. In germline, CDR1 is MGHRA, CDR2 YSYEKL. Trimming shortened V by 2 bases and J by 1 base, and 11 bases separated the two germline ends. This CDR3 contains 16 residues. The CDR3 nucleotides are TGCGCCAGCAGCCAATTCCCGACCGGAACTAATGAAAAACTGTTTTTT. Residues: CASSQFPTGTNEKLFF.

The genes are TRBV4-2 and TRBJ1-2, with 8 bases aligning to TRBD1. The CDR3 is made up of 15 amino acids. The V and J ends lost 4 bases and 1 base, in that order; junction bases with no gene match: 5. Germline values: CDR1 LGHNA, CDR2 YNFKEQ. The CDR3 spells CASSREDRVNYGYTF. In DNA, the CDR3 is TGTGCCAGCAGCCGAGAGGACAGGGTTAACTATGGCTACACCTTC.

The genes are TRBV4-1 and TRBJ1-5; no reliable D call. Germline CDR1 MGHRA, CDR2 YSYEKL. The ends were cut back, 1 base at V and 3 bases at J, with 16 bases in the middle. The CDR3 has 17 amino acids. The CDR3 coding sequence is TGCGCCAGCAGCCAAGGTCCAGGACGAGGACTCAATCAGCCCCAGCATTTT. Translated, it gives CASSQGPGRGLNQPQHF.

V and J are TRBV7-2 and TRBJ2-1; D remains unclear. This CDR3 comprises 10 residues. V dropped 2 bases and J dropped 9 bases, with 2 bases sitting between them. Germline V gives CDR1 SGHTA, CDR2 FQGNSA. The CDR3 nucleotides are TGTGCCAGCAGCTTATTTGAGCAGTTCTTC. It specifies CASSLFEQFF.

The rearrangement uses TRBV6-6 and TRBJ1-3; D gene ambiguous. The V end lost 8 bases, the J end lost 4 bases, and 12 bases lay between the germline ends. This CDR3 spans 13 amino acids. The V gene's germline CDR1 is MNHNY and CDR2 SVGAGI (reference sequence). The CDR3 nucleotides are TGTGCCAGCCGGGGAGACGCGGGAAACACCATATATTTT. It specifies CASRGDAGNTIYF.

The rearrangement uses TRBV6-1 and TRBJ1-5; D uncertain. CDR1 MNHNS and CDR2 SASEGT come from the germline V gene. The CDR3 has 15 residues. V lost 2 bases and J lost 4, with 12 bases in between. This CDR3 reads CASSERNGSNQPQHF. CDR3 nucleotide sequence: TGTGCCAGCAGTGAAAGAAACGGTTCTAATCAGCCCCAGCATTTT.

The genes are TRBV5-6 and TRBJ1-1; no firm D call. Trimming removed 0 bases at V and 8 bases at J, with 11 bases between. This CDR3 has 13 residues. The germline CDR1 and CDR2 sequences are SGHDT and YYEEEE. The CDR3 spells CASSLAGPREAFF. The CDR3 nucleotides are TGTGCCAGCAGCTTGGCCGGGCCGCGAGAAGCTTTCTTT.

The chain joins TRBV27 to TRBJ1-2; 7 bases map to TRBD1. Trimming took 3 bases from V and 5 from J; bases not matched to a gene: 12. Germline CDR1 and CDR2: MNHEY and SMNVEV (reference sequence). The CDR3 spans 16 residues. CDR3 loop: CASSFEGPPGGYGYTF. As DNA, the CDR3 is TGTGCCAGCAGTTTCGAAGGGCCTCCAGGGGGATATGGCTACACCTTC.

The chain employs TRBV18 and TRBJ1-3, with 7 bases matching TRBD1. The length of the CDR3 is 16 residues. Trimming took 3 bases from V and 0 from J; bases not matched to a gene: 5. Germline V lookup: CDR1 KGHSH, CDR2 LQKENI. CDR3 loop: CASSPGRGDSGNTIYF. Here the CDR3 DNA reads TGTGCCAGCTCACCGGGCAGGGGGGACTCTGGAAACACCATATATTTT.

The CDR3 loop is CSVVEYGAGDTQYF. Here the CDR3 DNA reads TGCAGCGTTGTTGAGTATGGGGCGGGGGATACGCAGTATTTT. This rearrangement joins TRBV29-1 to TRBJ2-3; D is possibly TRBD2 (6 bases). The V end was cut by 4 bases, the J end by 6 bases, with 17 bases between. Germline V gene data show CDR1 as SQVTM and CDR2 as ANQGSEA. The CDR3 length is 14 residues.

CDR3 nucleotide sequence: TGTGCCAGCAGCTCAGCCGGGACGATAAAAGAGACCCAGTACTTC. It yields the protein CASSSAGTIKETQYF. The chain couples TRBV5-8 to TRBJ2-5; perhaps D is TRBD1 or TRBD2 (5 bases each). CDR3 length: 15 residues. Deletions cut 3 bases from V and 3 bases from J, with 15 bases between. Germline values: CDR1 SGHTS, CDR2 YDEGEE.